These 23 T cell receptor beta chains came from one sample sequenced in a study of T cell clones after liver transplantation. The protocol was immunoSEQ multiplex PCR, while the TCRdb copy is restricted to in-frame clones and leaves out a portion. Among tens of thousands of clones listed, around 80% were seen once. Source: CD4+ T cells from blood, taken 12 months after liver transplant. The receptors originated from a human patient who received a liver transplant. Some T cells may be supplied by the graft donor.

The V gene is TRBV5-1, the J gene TRBJ2-7; 10 nucleotides align to TRBD2. The CDR3 covers 17 residues. Germline CDR1 reads SGHRS; CDR2 reads YFSETQ. V lost 3 bases to trimming and J lost 4 bases; unmatched junction nucleotides: 13. The CDR3 bases are TGCGCCAGCAGCTCGGGGGGTGGACTAGCGGTCGGTTACGAGCAGTACTTC. Amino acids: CASSSGGGLAVGYEQYF.

The CDR3 bases are TGTGCCAGTAGGGGGACAGGGACCTACGAGCAGTACTTC. Translation: CASRGTGTYEQYF. The chain combines TRBV19 with TRBJ2-7, with 9 bases matching TRBD1. With V trimmed by 6 bases and J by 2 bases, 2 bases remained unmatched. The CDR3 loop spans 13 amino acids. From germline, CDR1 is LNHDA and CDR2 SQIVND (reference sequence).

This clone was found a few times. V gene TRBV5-4 combines with J gene TRBJ2-2, with TRBD1 identical over 10 bases. CDR3 length: 17 residues. V was pared by 3 bases and J by 2 bases, with 7 bases of the junction left unmatched. CDR1 is SGHNT and CDR2 is YYREEE in the germline V gene (reference sequence). The CDR3 bases are TGTGCCAGCAGCTCCGACGACAGGGGGCCAAACACCGGGGAGCTGTTTTTT. Protein product: CASSSDDRGPNTGELFF.

This clone came up once. This chain uses TRBV9 with TRBJ2-5; 8 bases fit TRBD1. Germline V CDR1 and CDR2: SGDLS, YYNGEE. This CDR3 has 13 amino acids. V shed 4 bases and J 5 bases; nucleotides not matched to a gene: 4. The CDR3 here is CASSPRQGETQYF. The CDR3, as DNA: TGTGCCAGCAGCCCACGACAGGGGGAGACCCAGTACTTC.

The chain links TRBV5-1 to TRBJ2-3; D call uncertain. Per germline, CDR1 SGHRS and CDR2 YFSETQ. Trimming stripped 2 bases from V and 1 base from J, with 11 bases between. CDR3 length equals 15 residues. The DNA of the CDR3 is TGCGCCAGCAGCTTCACAGCACCTGGCACAGATACGCAGTATTTT. As protein: CASSFTAPGTDTQYF.

V is TRBV5-4 and J is TRBJ2-1; 9 bases line up with TRBD2. Looked up from germline, CDR1 is SGHNT and CDR2 is YYREEE (reference sequence). The CDR3 extends over 16 amino acids. The junction had 8 bases not matched to a gene; V was cut back by 4 bases and J by 3 bases. DNA for the CDR3: TGTGCCAGCAGCCTCAGACGACTAGCGGACTACAATGAGCAGTTCTTC. Translated: CASSLRRLADYNEQFF.

This chain uses TRBV7-2 with TRBJ1-4; 9 bases are shared with TRBD1. CDR3 size: 17 residues. Germline CDR1 is SGHTA and CDR2 is FQGNSA. After removal of 2 bases from V and 5 bases from J, the junction contained 9 bases not matched to a gene. The CDR3 DNA follows: TGTGCCAGCAGCTTAATGCCCCAGACAGGGGGAAATGAAAAACTGTTTTTT. This sequence encodes CASSLMPQTGGNEKLFF.

The V call is TRBV7-3, the J call TRBJ2-1, with D possibly TRBD2 on 5 matching bases. This CDR3 is 13 amino acids long. CDR1 and CDR2 from the germline V gene are SGHTA and FQGTGA. V lost 1 base to trimming and J lost 9 bases, with 10 bases between them. DNA for the CDR3: TGTGCCAGCAGCTTAAGAGAGGGTGGTGAGCAGTTCTTC. Its protein is CASSLREGGEQFF.

The rearrangement joins TRBV5-4 to TRBJ1-4, with D perhaps matching TRBD1 (5 bases). Germline V gene lookup returns CDR1 SGHNT and CDR2 YYREEE (reference sequence). CDR3 length equals 15 residues. Trimming left V 5 bases short and J 5 bases short, with 16 bases between. The chain's CDR3 is CASRPHGGVNEKLFF. The CDR3 DNA sequence: TGTGCCAGCAGGCCCCACGGGGGGGTAAATGAAAAACTGTTTTTT.

The gene calls are TRBV19 and TRBJ2-1, with 9 bases aligning to TRBD1. This CDR3 has 16 amino acids. The junction had 13 bases not matched to a gene; V was cut back by 6 bases and J by 7 bases. Germline CDR1 LNHDA, CDR2 SQIVND (reference sequence). The CDR3 DNA follows: TGTGCCAGTAGATCTGAAGGGGACAGGGTTGCAAATGAGCAGTTCTTC. Its translation is CASRSEGDRVANEQFF.

J is TRBJ2-2 and V is TRBV9; D not resolved. Germline CDR1 and CDR2: SGDLS and YYNGEE. V lost 7 bases, J lost 5 bases, and 15 bases lay in between. The CDR3 extends over 14 amino acids. As DNA, the CDR3 is TGTGCCAGCGGCTTTAGAAGCGAGACCGGGGAGCTGTTTTTT. Translated: CASGFRSETGELFF.

The chain couples TRBV7-2 to TRBJ2-3, with TRBD2 matching 13 bases. The CDR3 extends over 17 amino acids. CDR1 and CDR2 from the germline V gene are SGHTA and FQGNSA. The V and J ends lost 5 bases and 0 bases, in that order; junction bases with no gene match: 5. In nucleotides, the CDR3 is TGTGCCAGCAGCCGACGGACTAGCGGGGGAAGCACAGATACGCAGTATTTT. Its translation: CASSRRTSGGSTDTQYF.

The rearrangement joins TRBV5-1 to TRBJ2-7; 8 bases line up with TRBD2. J gave up 5 bases and V 2 bases, and 9 bases lay outside the gene matches. The germline CDR1 and CDR2 sequences are SGHRS and YFSETQ. CDR3 length: 15 amino acids. CDR3 sequence: CASSFGGALRNEQYF. In nucleotides, the CDR3 is TGCGCCAGCAGCTTCGGGGGGGCTTTACGGAACGAGCAGTACTTC.

Turning to this clone: At the DNA level, this CDR3 is encoded by other sequences in the same sample as well. The chain uses TRBV7-9 and TRBJ1-5; TRBD1 is a possible D gene (5 bases). Trimming removed 5 bases at V and 1 base at J, with 9 bases between. The germline gives CDR1 SEHNR, CDR2 FQNEAQ (reference sequence). This CDR3 has 14 residues. CDR3 DNA: TGTGCCAGCAGCCGAGGGGTCAGCAATCAGCCCCAGCATTTT. It yields the protein CASSRGVSNQPQHF.

This chain uses TRBV27 with TRBJ1-5; a weak D match, TRBD1 (6 bases). Per the germline V gene, CDR1 is MNHEY and CDR2 is SMNVEV (reference sequence). Trimming left V 6 bases short and J 0 bases short, with 12 bases between. There are 15 residues in the CDR3. The CDR3: CASRGGHFSNQPQHF. The CDR3 DNA sequence: TGTGCCAGCAGGGGGGGGCATTTTAGCAATCAGCCCCAGCATTTT.

The chain employs TRBV4-3 and TRBJ2-7; 11 bases align to TRBD2. Losses at the gene ends were 4 bases for V and 0 bases for J; bases not matched to a gene: 2. The germline V gene has CDR1 LGHNA and CDR2 YSLEER. This CDR3 is built from 15 residues. The CDR3 DNA reads as TGCGCCAGCAGCCTGACTAGCGGGATCTCCTACGAGCAGTACTTC. The encoded protein is CASSLTSGISYEQYF.

This clone was picked up one time. J is TRBJ2-1 and V is TRBV11-1; maybe TRBD1 (6 bases). From germline, CDR1 is SGHAT and CDR2 FQDESV (reference sequence). V lost 0 bases and J lost 9, with 24 bases in between. The CDR3 extends over 18 amino acids. Here the CDR3 reads CASSLAQTGSPRFREQFF. The CDR3 nucleotides are TGTGCCAGCAGCTTAGCGCAAACAGGGTCGCCACGATTTCGTGAGCAGTTCTTC.

A few counts support this clone. CDR3 amino acids: CASKTSGGQNTGELFF. As DNA, the CDR3 is TGTGCCAGTAAAACTAGCGGGGGGCAGAACACCGGGGAGCTGTTTTTT. The chain joins TRBV19 to TRBJ2-2; 12 nucleotides match TRBD2. J lost 1 base, V lost 7 bases, and 4 bases had no gene match. Germline CDR1 reads LNHDA; CDR2 reads SQIVND (reference sequence). The CDR3 runs 16 residues.

The chain has TRBV21-1 and TRBJ1-5; whether TRBD1, the table's D call, matches the DNA was not checked. TRBV21-1 is labeled a pseudogene. This CDR3 is 17 amino acids long. CDR3 sequence: CASSKSGRVALNQPQHF. The DNA for the CDR3 is TGTGCCAGCAGCAAATCGGGCAGGGTGGCCCTTAATCAGCCCCAGCATTTT.

This chain joins TRBV5-1 and TRBJ2-5; TRBD1 aligns across 8 bases. Germline lookup yields CDR1 SGHRS and CDR2 YFSETQ. V gave up 6 bases and J gave up 5 bases; unmatched junction bases: 18. The CDR3 is 17 residues long. As DNA, the CDR3 is TGCGCCAGCAAACTACGGACAGGGAGATTCGAAGGGGAGACCCAGTACTTC. Encoded protein: CASKLRTGRFEGETQYF.

The V call is TRBV5-1, the J call TRBJ2-3; 10 bases fit TRBD2. The V and J ends lost 6 bases and 6 bases, in that order; junction bases with no gene match: 13. CDR3 length: 16 residues. Germline V lookup: CDR1 SGHRS, CDR2 YFSETQ. This CDR3 is CASTLNQREGPDTQYF. The DNA of the CDR3 is TGCGCCAGCACCCTAAATCAGCGGGAGGGCCCGGATACGCAGTATTTT.

The J gene is TRBJ2-1, the V gene TRBV19; TRBD1 aligns across 9 bases. Trimming at V came to 5 bases and at J to 9 bases, leaving 8 bases not matched to a gene. From germline, CDR1 is LNHDA and CDR2 SQIVND (reference sequence). The CDR3 covers 14 residues. The CDR3 spells CASSVGQGLFEQFF. CDR3 bases: TGTGCCAGTAGTGTGGGACAGGGCCTTTTTGAGCAGTTCTTC. The full variable domain, completed using reference TRBV19 and TRBJ2-1, is DGGITQSPKYLFRKEGQNVTLSCEQNLNHDAMYWYRQDPGQGLRLIYYSQIVNDFQKGDIAEGYSVSREKKESFPLTVTSAQKNPTAFYLCASSVGQGLFEQFFGPGTRLTVL.

V and J are TRBV30 and TRBJ2-3; weak D call: TRBD2 (5 bases). Trimming took 2 bases from V and 1 from J, leaving 10 bases between them. The germline V gene encodes CDR1 GTSNPN and CDR2 SVGIG (reference sequence). This CDR3 has 14 amino acids. CDR3 protein: CAWSHNSGTDTQYF. The CDR3 bases are TGTGCCTGGAGTCACAATAGCGGCACAGATACGCAGTATTTT.